This T cell receptor (beta chain) was sequenced during a study of blood T cell repertoires in COVID-19. Study-level information: Researchers got acute and convalescent COVID-19 samples from the United States, Italy and Spain. PBMCs, B-cell-depleted T cells, or T cells provided the cDNA or gDNA that made up the material.

In the original analysis: Reference gene primer amplification gave estimated nucleated cell counts. Assay: immunoSEQ multiplex PCR; the TCRdb copy retains only in-frame clones and omits some. V and J calls and clone size are those listed in that table; D and trimming were worked out from the DNA. This sample carries some 99,000 clones, around 75% of them seen once, and the ten largest clones take roughly a quarter. CDR3 length equals 13 residues. Germline trimming cut 3 bases from V and 10 bases from J; bases unmatched to any gene: 8. The V gene's germline CDR1 is MDHEN and CDR2 SYDVKM. This TCR was sampled from a man aged 70-80 years with acute or convalescent COVID-19. Sequenced material: peripheral blood. The chain is built from TRBV28 and TRBJ1-1, with 7 bases lining up with TRBD1. CDR3 nucleotide sequence: TGTGCCAGCAGTTTTCTCCAGGGGGTGGGAGCTTTCTTT. Encoded protein: CASSFLQGVGAFF.